The T cell receptor beta chain under discussion was sequenced for a study of shared clonotypes between healthy human individuals. Sequencing was at deep level. Data came from immunoSEQ multiplex PCR; TCRdb stores just in-frame clones and leaves some out. Here the sample spans fewer than 1.6 million clones, approximately 98.5% being singletons. Trimming removed 5 bases from V and 5 bases from J; junction bases left unmatched: 6. Germline lookup yields CDR1 SSHAT and CDR2 FNYEAQ (reference sequence). This CDR3 has 15 residues. The sample was naive CD4+ T cells sorted from blood. The subset denotes: CD45RA+ positively selected. The rearrangement uses TRBV7-7 and TRBJ2-2; 9 bases agree with TRBD1. The TCR sequence derives from a man aged 30 to 39 in good health. CDR3 coding DNA: TGTGCCAGCAGCCCCGGGACAGGGAGGACCGGGGAGCTGTTTTTT. It specifies CASSPGTGRTGELFF.